A selection of T cell receptor beta chains follows, all from one sample in a study of shared clonotypes between healthy human individuals. Data came from immunoSEQ multiplex PCR; TCRdb stores just in-frame clones and leaves some out. The repertoire holds over 2 million clones, with under 95% as singletons. The sequenced sample consisted of naive CD4+ T cells from PBMCs. The receptor source for this set is a man aged 18-30 years in good health. Some clones in this sample may be carry-over from other donors' samples. Both conserved end residues are part of each CDR3. The order of the fields is D gene, J gene, V gene, clone size, CDR3 protein, CDR3 DNA. A D gene is named only where the DNA matches it firmly. Not all rows give a size; the values are once, few, many and, for expanded clones, a class.

D: .; J: TRBJ2-2; V: TRBV12-5; size: .; CDR3: CASGLVPGTRRAGELFF; DNA: TGTGCTAGTGGTTTGGTACCGGGGACTCGTAGGGCCGGGGAGCTGTTTTTT
D: .; J: TRBJ2-7; V: TRBV7-6; size: .; CDR3: CASSGRDGTYEQYF; DNA: TGTGCCAGCAGCGGCCGGGACGGTACCTACGAGCAGTACTTC
D: .; J: TRBJ2-7; V: TRBV19; size: .; CDR3: CASSFGRHLSYEQYF; DNA: TGTGCCAGTAGTTTCGGCCGACACCTCTCCTACGAGCAGTACTTC
D: TRBD1; J: TRBJ2-3; V: TRBV6-6; size: .; CDR3: CASSDTGGVDTQYF; DNA: TGTGCCAGCAGTGACACAGGGGGTGTGGATACGCAGTATTTT
D: TRBD2; J: TRBJ2-1; V: TRBV9; size: .; CDR3: CASSVPYTEGTSGINEQFF; DNA: TGTGCCAGCAGCGTTCCGTACACGGAAGGGACTAGCGGGATAAATGAGCAGTTCTTC
D: .; J: TRBJ2-1; V: TRBV4-2; size: .; CDR3: CASSQDGGTGEQFF; DNA: TGTGCCAGCAGCCAAGATGGGGGGACTGGTGAGCAGTTCTTC
D: .; J: TRBJ2-7; V: TRBV10-1; size: .; CDR3: CASSESQGFEQYF; DNA: TGCGCCAGCAGTGAGTCCCAGGGGTTCGAGCAGTACTTC
D: .; J: TRBJ1-1; V: TRBV4-1; size: .; CDR3: CASSQDRGGGYTEAFF; DNA: TGCGCCAGCAGCCAAGATCGAGGGGGGGGGTACACTGAAGCTTTCTTT
D: .; J: TRBJ2-3; V: TRBV6-5; size: .; CDR3: CASRVDGTDTQYF; DNA: TGTGCCAGCAGGGTAGACGGCACAGATACGCAGTATTTT
D: .; J: TRBJ2-2; V: TRBV7-9; size: once; CDR3: CASSFPDRELFF; DNA: TGTGCCAGCAGCTTTCCTGACCGGGAGCTGTTTTTT
D: .; J: TRBJ1-1; V: TRBV5-1; size: .; CDR3: CASSLDGGRFTEAFF; DNA: TGCGCCAGCAGCTTGGACGGCGGACGATTCACTGAAGCTTTCTTT
D: .; J: TRBJ2-2; V: TRBV28; size: once; CDR3: CASSSGTRTGELFF; DNA: TGTGCCAGCAGTTCCGGGACCCGGACCGGGGAGCTGTTTTTT
D: .; J: TRBJ2-3; V: TRBV10-3; size: .; CDR3: CAISLASTDTQYF; DNA: TGTGCCATCAGTCTAGCTTCCACAGATACGCAGTATTTT
D: .; J: TRBJ2-3; V: TRBV9; size: .; CDR3: CASTPRGRASDTQYF; DNA: TGTGCCAGCACCCCCAGGGGCAGGGCGTCAGATACGCAGTATTTT
D: .; J: TRBJ2-1; V: TRBV5-1; size: .; CDR3: CASSLRTGTTYNEQFF; DNA: TGCGCCAGCAGCTTGCGAACCGGGACCACCTACAATGAGCAGTTCTTC